This T cell receptor (beta chain) was found in a study of OX40 agonist ivuxolimab in advanced cancers. Study overall: Patients were infused with ivuxolimab every 2 weeks at 0.01 to 10 mg/kg.

Germline assignment: CDR1 SGHRS and CDR2 YFSETQ. The CDR3 covers 14 residues. Trimming stripped 0 bases from V and 5 bases from J, with 11 bases between. Measured with immunoSEQ multiplex PCR; TCRdb has only the in-frame clones, and not every one. The table records 65,000 to 90,000 clones, roughly 78% of them present only once. This clone showed up just once. The receptor's source is an adult with an advanced solid tumor such as melanoma, head and neck, liver or kidney cancer. The sequencing here drew on CD4+ or CD8+ T cells sorted from blood, taken in a trial of the OX40 agonist ivuxolimab. The chain employs TRBV5-1 and TRBJ2-5, with a weak D call TRBD1 (6 bases). This chain's CDR3 is CASSLGQVHETQYF. DNA of the CDR3: TGCGCCAGCAGCTTGGGACAGGTCCACGAGACCCAGTACTTC.